The 11 T cell receptor beta chains listed next were all sequenced from one sample in a study of T cell changes during pregnancy in multiple sclerosis (dated by TCRdb to the late 2010s). The library was built by means of the immunoSEQ multiplex PCR assay. Drawn from immuneACCESS, this table holds only the in-frame rearrangements with V and J called that TCRdb kept. Clones are partly lost; checked studies trace under half to an unresolved V gene and leave the rest unexplained. This sample comprises 35,000 or so clones, over 80% of them detected only once. The ten top clones hold around 2.7% of the sample. Specimen: CD4+ T cells from peripheral blood mononuclear cells, collected in the third trimester of pregnancy. The receptor source for this set is a female donor in good health, enrolled as a control in a pregnancy study.

In DNA form, the CDR3 reads TGTGCCAGCAGCTTGACCTACGGGAGCTACGAGCAGTACTTC. Protein product: CASSLTYGSYEQYF. The chain joins TRBV7-8 to TRBJ2-7; tentative D call: TRBD2 (6 bases). The germline gives CDR1 SGHVS, CDR2 FQNEAQ. The CDR3 is made up of 14 amino acids. V was shortened by 3 bases and J by 3 bases, with 12 bases between the two germline ends.

The J gene is TRBJ2-7, the V gene TRBV25-1, with 7 positions matching TRBD1. Losses at the gene ends were 3 bases for V and 7 bases for J; bases not matched to a gene: 15. This CDR3 contains 16 residues. The germline V gene has CDR1 MGHDK and CDR2 SYGVNS. CDR3 in DNA: TGTGCCAGCAGTGAGACAGGGCTGAACGTCCTACGAGAGCAGTACTTC. This gives the protein CASSETGLNVLREQYF.

The CDR3, as DNA: TGTGCCATCAGTGACCGCGGTAGAGGGTACGAGCAGTACTTC. Protein product: CAISDRGRGYEQYF. The rearrangement joins TRBV10-3 to TRBJ2-7; tentative D call: TRBD2 (5 bases). The CDR3 runs 14 residues. Trimming took 3 bases from V and 4 from J, leaving 13 bases between them. CDR1 is ENHRY and CDR2 is SYGVKD in the germline V gene.

The J gene is TRBJ2-7, the V gene TRBV18; 7 nucleotides align to TRBD2. With 1 base clipped from V and 5 bases from J, the junction kept 11 bases outside the gene matches. CDR1 and CDR2 from the germline V gene are KGHSH and LQKENI. The CDR3 has 16 residues. The CDR3 sequence is CASSPRNLRGSDEQYF. The CDR3 coding sequence is TGTGCCAGCTCACCACGGAATTTGCGGGGGTCCGACGAGCAGTACTTC.

This chain links TRBV27 with TRBJ2-3; D uncertain. Trimming stripped 2 bases from V and 2 bases from J, with 8 bases between. Germline CDR1 MNHEY, CDR2 SMNVEV (reference sequence). This CDR3 has 14 amino acids. CDR3 amino acids: CASSLTFLTDTQYF. CDR3 nucleotide sequence: TGTGCCAGCAGTTTAACATTCCTCACAGATACGCAGTATTTT.

The chain is built from TRBV7-2 and TRBJ2-1; D is perhaps TRBD1 (6 bases). V lost 5 bases, J lost 4 bases, and 15 bases lay in between. The germline V gene encodes CDR1 SGHTA and CDR2 FQGNSA. The CDR3 sequence is 15 residues long. The CDR3 spells CASSVDPGTYNEQFF. DNA for the CDR3: TGTGCCAGCAGCGTTGACCCCGGGACATACAATGAGCAGTTCTTC.

This chain links TRBV5-1 with TRBJ1-2; no reliable D call. Germline CDR1 is SGHRS and CDR2 is YFSETQ. V lost 0 bases and J 4 bases, leaving 7 bases between the germline ends. This CDR3 comprises 13 residues. The CDR3 spells CASSLVGSYGYTF. As DNA, the CDR3 is TGCGCCAGCAGCTTGGTCGGTTCCTATGGCTACACCTTC.

The sample holds one count of this clone. This sequence joins TRBV28 and TRBJ2-7; D perhaps matches TRBD1 (6 bases). The CDR3 is made up of 15 amino acids. The V gene lost 6 bases and the J gene lost 6 bases, with 21 bases spanning the gap. Germline assignment: CDR1 MDHEN and CDR2 SYDVKM. The CDR3 protein is CASSGGGTGRTEQYF. CDR3 sequence (DNA): TGTGCCAGCAGCGGTGGGGGAACAGGGCGGACCGAGCAGTACTTC.

The genes are TRBV4-1 and TRBJ2-1, with 8 positions matching TRBD1. V dropped 3 bases and J dropped 9; count of bases not matched to a gene: 7. Germline assignment: CDR1 MGHRA and CDR2 YSYEKL. CDR3 length: 14 amino acids. In DNA form, the CDR3 reads TGCGCCAGCAGCCAGGCGGACAGGGCGGCTGAGCAGTTCTTC. Translating gives CASSQADRAAEQFF.

The rearrangement joins TRBV6-1 to TRBJ1-5; D possibly corresponds to TRBD1 (6 bases). Germline V gene data show CDR1 as MNHNS and CDR2 as SASEGT. V was clipped by 6 bases and J by 6 bases, with 15 bases between them. The CDR3 totals 14 residues. CDR3 sequence: CASSLEGVPQPQHF. The CDR3 DNA reads as TGTGCCAGCAGCCTCGAGGGGGTTCCTCAGCCCCAGCATTTT.

V and J are TRBV7-9 and TRBJ2-5, with TRBD2 as a possible D gene (5 bases). Trimming removed 2 bases at V and 4 bases at J, with 14 bases between. The germline V gene has CDR1 SEHNR and CDR2 FQNEAQ (reference sequence). The length of the CDR3 is 15 residues. Here the CDR3 DNA reads TGTGCCAGCAGCTTATTCGGGGTAGAAGGAGAGACCCAGTACTTC. This encodes CASSLFGVEGETQYF.